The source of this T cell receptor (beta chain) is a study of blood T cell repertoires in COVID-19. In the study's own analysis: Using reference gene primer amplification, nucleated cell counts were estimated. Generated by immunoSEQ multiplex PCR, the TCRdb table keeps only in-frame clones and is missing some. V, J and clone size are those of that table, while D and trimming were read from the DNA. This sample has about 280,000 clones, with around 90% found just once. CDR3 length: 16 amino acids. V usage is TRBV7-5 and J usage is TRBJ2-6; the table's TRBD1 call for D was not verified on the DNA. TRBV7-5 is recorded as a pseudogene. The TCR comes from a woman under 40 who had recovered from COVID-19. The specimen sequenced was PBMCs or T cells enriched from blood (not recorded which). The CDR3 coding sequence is TGTGCCAGAAGCTCCGGGACAAACTCTGGGGCCAACGTCCTGACTTTC. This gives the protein CARSSGTNSGANVLTF.